This passage covers 12 T cell receptor beta chains from one sample sequenced in a study of T cell responses to AZD1222 COVID-19 vaccine. Using immunoSEQ multiplex PCR, the repertoire was profiled, and TCRdb retains in-frame clones only, with some absent. The repertoire has 100,000 to 150,000 clones, roughly 91% of them found once; the top ten carry 0.95% to 1.5%. Sequenced material: peripheral blood, taken on day 0 of AZD1222 vaccination. All receptors come from an adult in good health.

V is TRBV9 and J is TRBJ2-2; TRBD2 matches 8 bases. The V gene end was trimmed by 0 bases and the J gene end by 5 bases; junction bases not matched to a gene: 3. The CDR3 has 15 amino acids. Germline V gene sequence: CDR1 SGDLS, CDR2 YYNGEE. CDR3 protein: CASSVATSGTGELFF. In nucleotides, the CDR3 is TGTGCCAGCAGCGTAGCCACTAGCGGAACCGGGGAGCTGTTTTTT. Drawing the rest from reference TRBV9 and TRBJ2-2, the complete variable domain is DSGVTQTPKHLITATGQRVTLRCSPRSGDLSVYWYQQSLDQGLQFLIQYYNGEERAKGNILERFSAQQFPDLHSELNLSSLELGDSALYFCASSVATSGTGELFFGEGSRLTVL.

This clone is a singleton in its sample. This chain joins TRBV7-9 and TRBJ1-1; TRBD1 matches at 8 bases. CDR1 is SEHNR, CDR2 FQNEAQ, per germline (reference sequence). This CDR3 spans 18 amino acids. Trimming at V came to 3 bases and at J to 6 bases, leaving 18 bases not matched to a gene. The CDR3 sequence is CASSFPAGTGLGLSEAFF. The CDR3 DNA reads TGTGCCAGCAGCTTCCCCGCCGGGACAGGTTTAGGACTCTCTGAAGCTTTCTTT.

This chain uses TRBV12-3 or TRBV12-4 with TRBJ2-7; 8 positions match TRBD1. V lost 6 bases, J lost 2 bases, and 3 bases stayed unmatched. The CDR3 has 13 residues. As DNA, the CDR3 is TGTGCCAGCAGAATGACAGGGGCCTACGAGCAGTACTTC. Translating gives CASRMTGAYEQYF.

This chain uses TRBV5-1 with TRBJ2-1; 10 bases are shared with TRBD1. The CDR3 contains 12 residues. The germline V gene encodes CDR1 SGHRS and CDR2 YFSETQ. After removal of 4 bases from V and 12 bases from J, the junction contained 4 bases not matched to a gene. CDR3 DNA sequence: TGCGCCAGCAGCGGGACAGGGGTCGGGCAGTTCTTC. Protein: CASSGTGVGQFF.

The gene calls are TRBV20-1 and TRBJ2-1, with 13 bases aligning to TRBD2. V shed 3 bases, J shed 14 bases, and the junction held 13 bases outside the gene matches. The CDR3 has 15 amino acids. Per germline, CDR1 DFQATT and CDR2 SNEGSKA (reference sequence). The CDR3 sequence is CSASEPGLAGPVEFF. The CDR3 region has the DNA TGCAGTGCTAGTGAGCCGGGACTAGCGGGACCAGTGGAGTTCTTC.

The gene calls are TRBV4-1 and TRBJ1-1; 9 nucleotides line up with TRBD1. V lost 2 bases to trimming and J lost 4 bases; unmatched junction nucleotides: 2. This CDR3 region has 14 residues. CDR1 and CDR2 from the germline V gene are MGHRA and YSYEKL. CDR3 DNA: TGCGCCAGCAGCCAACTGACAGGGGGCACTGAAGCTTTCTTT. Translation gives CASSQLTGGTEAFF.

The chain employs TRBV5-1 and TRBJ1-4; D remains ambiguous. The CDR3 length is 14 residues. Trimming shortened V by 4 bases and J by 5 bases, and 12 bases separated the two germline ends. CDR1 and CDR2 (germline): SGHRS, YFSETQ. CDR3 loop: CASSLGGRNEKLFF. For the CDR3, the DNA is TGCGCCAGCAGCCTTGGAGGGCGGAATGAAAAACTGTTTTTT.

A single count supports this clone. The genes are TRBV5-1 and TRBJ1-2; 10 nucleotides line up with TRBD1. V lost 4 bases to trimming and J lost 5 bases; unmatched junction nucleotides: 11. The CDR3 consists of 16 residues. Germline CDR1 and CDR2: SGHRS and YFSETQ. The CDR3 sequence: CASSLGQGDMGYGYTF. Written as DNA, the CDR3 is TGCGCCAGCAGCCTTGGACAGGGGGACATGGGATATGGCTACACCTTC. Full variable domain (remainder filled in from reference TRBV5-1 and TRBJ1-2): KAGVTQTPRYLIKTRGQQVTLSCSPISGHRSVSWYQQTPGQGLQFLFEYFSETQRNKGNFPGRFSGRQFSNSRSEMNVSTLELGDSALYLCASSLGQGDMGYGYTFGSGTRLTVV.

J is TRBJ2-7 and V is TRBV5-4; 9 bases map to TRBD1. This CDR3 spans 16 amino acids. With 3 bases clipped from V and 7 bases from J, the junction kept 14 bases outside the gene matches. Germline V gene data show CDR1 as SGHNT and CDR2 as YYREEE (reference sequence). The CDR3 protein is CASSWTGQGVASEQYF. In DNA, the CDR3 is TGTGCCAGCAGCTGGACGGGACAGGGAGTAGCGTCAGAGCAGTACTTC.

The chain is built from TRBV9 and TRBJ2-1; D call uncertain. Trimming took off 0 bases at V and 4 bases at J, with 11 bases between the two ends. The CDR3 runs to 15 residues. The germline gives CDR1 SGDLS, CDR2 YYNGEE. In nucleotides, the CDR3 is TGTGCCAGCAGCGTAGGGCCCCGGTATTACAATGAGCAGTTCTTC. This gives the protein CASSVGPRYYNEQFF.

The chain joins TRBV11-2 to TRBJ2-1; TRBD1 or TRBD2 may be the D gene (5 bases each). CDR3 length: 14 residues. Trimming pared 3 bases from V and 9 bases from J, leaving 15 bases between. Germline V gene sequence: CDR1 SGHAT, CDR2 FQNNGV. The CDR3 coding sequence is TGTGCCAGCAGCTTCGGGGACGGAAGGGGTGAGCAGTTCTTC. Amino acids: CASSFGDGRGEQFF. Full variable domain (missing parts from reference TRBV11-2 and TRBJ2-1): EAGVAQSPRYKIIEKRQSVAFWCNPISGHATLYWYQQILGQGPKLLIQFQNNGVVDDSQLPKDRFSAERLKGVDSTLKIQPAKLEDSAVYLCASSFGDGRGEQFFGPGTRLTVL.

V usage is TRBV6-7 and J usage is TRBJ2-7; D is unresolved. TRBV6-7 is flagged as an ORF with uncertain function. V gave up 0 bases and J gave up 2 bases, with 11 bases separating them. There are 15 residues in the CDR3. The CDR3 here is CASSYSSRTPYEQYF. CDR3 nucleotides: TGTGCCAGCAGTTACTCGAGCAGGACCCCCTACGAGCAGTACTTC.